The present TCR beta chain was sequenced within a study of cytomegalovirus exposure and HLA in healthy donors. Study findings and constraints: TCR beta V- and J-gene trimming was later associated with a missense DCLRE1C variant.

Trimming left V 0 bases short and J 6 bases short, with 9 bases between. The CDR3 is 14 amino acids. Germline CDR1 reads SGHRS; CDR2 reads YFSETQ. Both 60 Vbeta primers and 13 Jbeta primers went into the PCR. Measured with immunoSEQ multiplex PCR; TCRdb has only the in-frame clones, and not every one. The sample shows 130,000 to 150,000 clones, more than 75% of them seen only once. In regard to this clone: Its antigen is not identified.

The rearrangement links TRBV5-1 to TRBJ2-2, with D perhaps TRBD1 (5 bases). Sequencing was done on a sample of PBMCs. The clonotype comes from a female donor in good health and CMV-seronegative. The DNA of the CDR3 is TGCGCCAGCAGCTTGGAGGGGTCCGCCGGGGAGCTGTTTTTT. It yields the protein CASSLEGSAGELFF.